This T cell receptor (beta chain) came from a study of blood T cell repertoires in COVID-19. Overall study context: Samples taken during acute and convalescent COVID-19 were collected in the United States, Italy and Spain. PBMCs, B-cell-depleted T cells, or T cells were the source of the cDNA or gDNA that made up the material.

The authors' processing: Reference gene primer amplification gave estimated nucleated cell counts. Produced via immunoSEQ multiplex PCR; TCRdb's table is partial and in-frame only. V, J and clone size are taken as reported in that table, and D and trimming were inferred from the DNA itself. The repertoire holds a few hundred thousand clones, with about 79% as singletons. Germline V gene data show CDR1 as MNHEY and CDR2 as SVGEGT. V lost 2 bases and J lost 3, with 8 bases in between. CDR3 size: 13 residues. The J gene is TRBJ2-7, the V gene TRBV6-2 or TRBV6-3; tentative D call: TRBD2 (5 bases). The material sequenced was peripheral blood. The receptor was isolated from a woman aged 40 to 50 who had recovered from COVID-19. This chain's CDR3 is CASSYLGVYEQYF. The DNA of the CDR3 is TGTGCCAGCAGTTACCTCGGGGTCTACGAGCAGTACTTC.